The clone carrying this T cell receptor beta chain was counted at least ten times. These data are taken from a study of human T cells and chemical hapten exposure. This CDR3 has 13 amino acids. V was cut by 8 bases and J by 3 bases, with 13 bases left in between. From the RACE reads, TCRdb called clonotypes with MiXCR, one entry per CDR3 protein. The sample has roughly 380,000 distinct CDR3 sequences; 5% to 6.5% are singletons. Noted time point: pre-sensitization, week 0. The treatment denotes: therapeutic diphenylcyclopropenone sensitization with weekly scalp DPC. The specimen comprised whole blood, sampled in connection with sensitization to the hapten diphenylcyclopropenone (DPC). The receptor comes from a woman aged 45-60 years with alopecia areata. Some clones in this sample may be carry-over from other donors' samples. The rearrangement links TRBV12-3 or TRBV12-4 to TRBJ1-1; a weak D match, TRBD1 (6 bases). For the CDR3, the DNA is TGTGCCAGCTCTGCCGGGGGCTACACTGAAGCTTTCTTT. Residues: CASSAGGYTEAFF.